This TCR beta chain was recorded in a study of T cell responses to AZD1222 COVID-19 vaccine. Overall study results and limits: Nearly half of spike-specific TCRs reportedly target unmutated variant regions. Spike-specific TCR breadth and depth were elevated following two AZD1222 doses. Baseline serostatus was positive in only six or seven AZD1222 recipients.

A remark on this clone: Its cognate antigen is unknown.

Assay used: immunoSEQ multiplex PCR; TCRdb lists only in-frame clones, some missing. The sample lists about 86,000 clones, about 78% occurring once. Germline CDR1 is SGHNT and CDR2 is YENEEA. This CDR3 is built from 14 residues. The ends were cut back, 2 bases at V and 3 bases at J, with 10 bases in the middle. The gene calls are TRBV11-3 and TRBJ1-1; D is ambiguous. The sequences come from peripheral blood, collected on day 0 of AZD1222 vaccination. This sequence originates from an adult in good health. CDR3 loop: CASSLTGRDTEAFF. The CDR3 DNA follows: TGTGCCAGCAGCTTAACGGGCCGGGACACTGAAGCTTTCTTT.